The next 4 T cell receptor beta chains were all read from a single sample in a study of shared clonotypes between healthy human individuals. Method: immunoSEQ multiplex PCR; TCRdb's copy keeps in-frame clones and lacks some. The table shows some 2,100,000 clones, with approximately 95% occurring only once. Sequenced: naive CD4+ T cells sorted from blood. This sample's subset: CD45RA+ positively selected. These receptors were taken from a young man in good health.

The table lists this clone with a count of one. J is TRBJ1-6 and V is TRBV7-9, with no clear D. Trimming took 5 bases from V and 6 from J, leaving 11 bases between them. The CDR3 is made up of 14 amino acids. The germline V gene has CDR1 SEHNR and CDR2 FQNEAQ (reference sequence). This CDR3 reads CASSADGGNSPLHF. The DNA for the CDR3 is TGTGCCAGCAGCGCTGACGGTGGTAATTCACCCCTCCACTTT.

This chain links TRBV2 with TRBJ2-7, with TRBD2 as a possible D gene (6 bases). There are 17 residues in the CDR3. Germline lookup yields CDR1 SNHLY and CDR2 FYNNEI. Trimming shortened V by 3 bases and J by 6 bases, and 24 bases separated the two germline ends. CDR3 nucleotides: TGTGCCAGCAGTGACTCGGCGGTGGCCAGCGGGCCACCCGAGCAGTACTTC. Amino acid sequence: CASSDSAVASGPPEQYF.

The chain couples TRBV29-1 to TRBJ1-1; D uncertain. This CDR3 has 11 amino acids. The V end lost 3 bases, the J end lost 2 bases, and 4 bases lay between the germline ends. The germline V gene encodes CDR1 SQVTM and CDR2 ANQGSEA. Here the CDR3 reads CSVDGNTEAFF. CDR3 nucleotides: TGCAGCGTTGACGGCAACACTGAAGCTTTCTTT.

Comments on this clone: This same CDR3 is encoded by further DNA sequences in the sample. The V and J genes are TRBV9 and TRBJ2-2, with D perhaps matching TRBD1 or TRBD2 (5 bases each). Germline V gene lookup returns CDR1 SGDLS and CDR2 YYNGEE. This CDR3 is built from 15 residues. Deletions cut 3 bases from V and 0 bases from J, with 9 bases between. This CDR3 is CASSAGTANTGELFF. The CDR3 DNA reads TGTGCCAGCAGCGCCGGGACGGCGAACACCGGGGAGCTGTTTTTT.